This TCR beta chain was captured by sequencing in a study of blood T cells in healthy people across ages. Study-wide results and limits: Both higher diversity and more naive CD4+ cells marked long-lived donors when set against aged donors. Older age coincided with a roughly linear decline in TCR beta diversity per million T cells.

The use of a sample-barcoded 5' primer and a J-beta primer mix characterized a second PCR of about 7 to 12 cycles. A template-switch adaptor with 12 random nucleotides tagged each cDNA molecule. In TCRdb, the 5' RACE reads were re-called with MiXCR into one record per CDR3 protein. The sample has fewer than 800,000 distinct CDR3 sequences; roughly 25% are singletons. The CDR3 has 15 residues. Germline CDR1 is LNHNV and CDR2 is YYDKDF (reference sequence). Concerning this clonotype: Its cognate antigen is unknown.

Separately, the same data were catalogued under a study of T cells of mothers and their children. As reported in that work: A second PCR was performed with the M1S primer. This primer added sample barcodes and 2-4 random nucleotides.

This receptor was taken from a boy between 5 and 17 years old in good health. The sample comprised blood. The chain links TRBV15 to TRBJ2-7; D unresolved. The J call is uncertain, as TRBJ2-1 better fits the DNA end. The CDR3 DNA reads TGTGCCACCAGCAGAGATTGGCGGCCCTACAATGAGCAGTTCTTC. Protein sequence: CATSRDWRPYNEQFF.